The next 7 T cell receptor beta chains were all read from a single sample in a study of PD-L1 blockade in urothelial cancer. Sequencing was performed with immunoSEQ multiplex PCR; in TCRdb, only in-frame clones are kept and a portion is missing. The sample has tens of thousands of clones; 81% are singletons. The sample in question was PBMCs, obtained around atezolizumab (anti-PD-L1) treatment. The origin of the receptors is a man between 65 and 85 years old with urothelial cancer.

The CDR3 region is CASSGASGGGYEQYF. In DNA form, the CDR3 reads TGTGCCAGCAGTGGAGCGAGCGGGGGCGGGTACGAGCAGTACTTC. This chain connects TRBV6-1 to TRBJ2-7, with 8 bases fitting TRBD2. The CDR3 is 15 amino acids. Germline V gene sequence: CDR1 MNHNS, CDR2 SASEGT. With 4 bases clipped from V and 4 bases from J, the junction kept 9 bases outside the gene matches.

The genes are TRBV2 and TRBJ2-7, with D tentatively TRBD2 (5 bases). The CDR3 consists of 15 residues. From germline, CDR1 is SNHLY and CDR2 FYNNEI. The V end was cut by 4 bases, the J end by 2 bases, with 15 bases between. The CDR3 region has the DNA TGTGCCAGCAGTGGGGGAAGCCATAGCGCCTACGAGCAGTACTTC. The encoded protein is CASSGGSHSAYEQYF.

The genes are TRBV5-6 and TRBJ1-1; weak D call: TRBD1 (6 bases). Trimming pared 4 bases from V and 2 bases from J, leaving 21 bases between. The length of the CDR3 is 17 residues. Germline-derived CDR1 and CDR2 are SGHDT and YYEEEE. CDR3 DNA: TGTGCCAGCAGCCGCCCACAGGGTTTTGGGCGAAACACTGAAGCTTTCTTT. Encoded protein: CASSRPQGFGRNTEAFF. The variable domain in full, with the rest retrieved from reference TRBV5-6 and TRBJ1-1, is DAGVTQSPTHLIKTRGQQVTLRCSPKSGHDTVSWYQQALGQGPQFIFQYYEEEERQRGNFPDRFSGHQFPNYSSELNVNALLLGDSALYLCASSRPQGFGRNTEAFFGQGTRLTVV.

The V call is TRBV19, the J call TRBJ1-1; 9 bases match TRBD1. Germline CDR1 LNHDA, CDR2 SQIVND (reference sequence). The CDR3 totals 13 residues. The junction had 1 base not matched to a gene; V was cut back by 2 bases and J by 6 bases. CDR3 sequence (DNA): TGTGCCAGTAGTATACGACAGGGGGCTGAAGCTTTCTTT. Translated: CASSIRQGAEAFF.

This clone was recorded a few times. The chain carries TRBV6-5 and TRBJ2-7, with D perhaps matching TRBD1 (6 bases). Germline-derived CDR1 and CDR2 are MNHEY and SVGAGI. The V and J ends lost 5 bases and 2 bases respectively, with 16 bases between them. This CDR3 is built from 15 residues. The CDR3 protein is CASSLFGTRTYEQYF. For the CDR3, the DNA is TGTGCCAGCAGTCTCTTCGGGACACGGACCTACGAGCAGTACTTC.

V and J are TRBV5-4 and TRBJ2-3, with 9 bases lining up with TRBD2. V lost 4 bases, J lost 7 bases, and 10 bases stayed unmatched. Germline loops: CDR1 SGHNT, CDR2 YYREEE (reference sequence). The CDR3 is 15 amino acids. CDR3 protein: CASSPEASGVNTQYF. CDR3 DNA: TGTGCCAGCAGCCCGGAGGCTAGCGGGGTCAATACGCAGTATTTT.

The chain joins TRBV9 to TRBJ1-1; D unclear. The CDR3 spans 13 residues. V shed 0 bases and J shed 3 bases, with 6 bases lying between them. Germline V gene data show CDR1 as SGDLS and CDR2 as YYNGEE. CDR3 amino acids: CASSVGGDTEAFF. CDR3 bases: TGTGCCAGCAGCGTAGGCGGGGACACTGAAGCTTTCTTT.